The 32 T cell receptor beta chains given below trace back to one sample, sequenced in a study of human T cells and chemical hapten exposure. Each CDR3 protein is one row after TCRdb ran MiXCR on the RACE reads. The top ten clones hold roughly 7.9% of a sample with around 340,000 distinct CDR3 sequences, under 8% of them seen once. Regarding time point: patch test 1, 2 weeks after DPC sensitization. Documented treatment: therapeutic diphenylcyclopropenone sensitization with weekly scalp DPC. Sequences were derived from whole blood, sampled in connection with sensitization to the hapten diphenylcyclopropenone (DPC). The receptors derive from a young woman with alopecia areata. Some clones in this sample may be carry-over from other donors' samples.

CDR3 region: CASRYTPGQVEDGYTF. For the CDR3, the DNA is TGCGCCAGCAGGTATACTCCGGGACAGGTGGAGGATGGCTACACCTTC. The chain links TRBV5-1 to TRBJ1-2; the match to TRBD1 covers 8 bases. Looked up from germline, CDR1 is SGHRS and CDR2 is YFSETQ. V dropped 5 bases and J dropped 6; count of bases not matched to a gene: 15. The CDR3 is 16 residues long.

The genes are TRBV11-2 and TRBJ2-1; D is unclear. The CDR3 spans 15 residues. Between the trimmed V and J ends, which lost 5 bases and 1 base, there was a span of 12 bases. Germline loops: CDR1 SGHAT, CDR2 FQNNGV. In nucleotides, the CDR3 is TGTGCCAGCAGCCCTGTTGGAAGTTCCTACAATGAGCAGTTCTTC. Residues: CASSPVGSSYNEQFF.

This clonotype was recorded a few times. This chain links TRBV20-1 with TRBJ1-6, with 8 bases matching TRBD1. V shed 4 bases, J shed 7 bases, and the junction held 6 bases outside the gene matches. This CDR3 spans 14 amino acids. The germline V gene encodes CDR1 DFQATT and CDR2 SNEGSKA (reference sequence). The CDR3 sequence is CSANPGGGNSPLHF. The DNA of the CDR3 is TGCAGTGCTAACCCAGGGGGCGGGAATTCACCCCTCCACTTT.

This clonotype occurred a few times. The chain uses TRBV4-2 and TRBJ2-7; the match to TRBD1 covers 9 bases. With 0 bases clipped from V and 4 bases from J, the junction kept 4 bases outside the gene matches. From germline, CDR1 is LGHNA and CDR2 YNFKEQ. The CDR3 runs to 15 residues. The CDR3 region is CASSQEQTGGYEQYF. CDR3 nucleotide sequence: TGTGCCAGCAGCCAAGAACAGACAGGGGGTTACGAGCAGTACTTC.

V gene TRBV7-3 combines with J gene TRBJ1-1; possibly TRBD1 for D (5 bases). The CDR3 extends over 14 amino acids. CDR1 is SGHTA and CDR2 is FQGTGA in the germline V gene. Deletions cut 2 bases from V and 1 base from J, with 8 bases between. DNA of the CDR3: TGTGCCAGCAGCTTAGCAGGGTGGAACACTGAAGCTTTCTTT. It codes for CASSLAGWNTEAFF.

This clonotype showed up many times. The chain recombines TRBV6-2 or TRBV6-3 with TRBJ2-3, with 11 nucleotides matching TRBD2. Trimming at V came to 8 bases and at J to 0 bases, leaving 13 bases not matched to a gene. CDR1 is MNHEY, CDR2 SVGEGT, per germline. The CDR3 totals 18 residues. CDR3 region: CASRSPLAGGTSTDTQYF. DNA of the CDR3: TGTGCCAGCCGCTCCCCCCTAGCGGGGGGCACAAGCACAGATACGCAGTATTTT.

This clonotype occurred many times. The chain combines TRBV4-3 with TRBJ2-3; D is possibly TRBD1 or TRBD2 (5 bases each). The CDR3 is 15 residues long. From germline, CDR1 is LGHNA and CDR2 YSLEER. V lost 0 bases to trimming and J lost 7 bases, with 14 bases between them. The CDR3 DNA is TGCGCCAGCAGCCAAGACAGGAGAGGGGAGAATACGCAGTATTTT. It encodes CASSQDRRGENTQYF.

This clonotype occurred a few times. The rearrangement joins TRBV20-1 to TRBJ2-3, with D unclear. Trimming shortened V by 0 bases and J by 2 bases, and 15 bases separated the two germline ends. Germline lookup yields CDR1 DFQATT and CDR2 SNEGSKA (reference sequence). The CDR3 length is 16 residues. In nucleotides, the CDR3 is TGCAGTGCTAGAGATTTTTATTCCGGTTACACAGATACGCAGTATTTT. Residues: CSARDFYSGYTDTQYF.

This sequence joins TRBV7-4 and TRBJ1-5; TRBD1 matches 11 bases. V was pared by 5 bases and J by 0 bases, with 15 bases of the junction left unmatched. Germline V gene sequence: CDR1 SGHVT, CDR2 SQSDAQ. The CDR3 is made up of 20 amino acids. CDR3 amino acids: CASSPCHEDRGLLSNQPQHF. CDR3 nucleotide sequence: TGTGCCAGCAGCCCCTGTCATGAGGACAGGGGGCTTCTTAGCAATCAGCCCCAGCATTTT.

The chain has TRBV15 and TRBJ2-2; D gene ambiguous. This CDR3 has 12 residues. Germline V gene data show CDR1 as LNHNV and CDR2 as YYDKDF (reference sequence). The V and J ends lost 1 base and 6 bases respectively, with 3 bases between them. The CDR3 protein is CATSRGSGELFF. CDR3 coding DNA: TGTGCCACCAGCAGAGGATCCGGGGAGCTGTTTTTT.

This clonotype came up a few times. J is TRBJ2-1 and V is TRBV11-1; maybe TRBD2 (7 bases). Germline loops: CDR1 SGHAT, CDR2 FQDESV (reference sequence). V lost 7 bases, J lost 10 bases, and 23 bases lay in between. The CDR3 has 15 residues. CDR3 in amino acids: CASTARRGAPWEQFF. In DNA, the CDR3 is TGTGCCAGCACCGCCCGACGGGGGGCACCGTGGGAGCAGTTCTTC.

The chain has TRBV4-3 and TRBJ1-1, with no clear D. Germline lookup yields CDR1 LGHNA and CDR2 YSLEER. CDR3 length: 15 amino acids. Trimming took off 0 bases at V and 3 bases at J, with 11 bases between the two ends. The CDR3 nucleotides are TGCGCCAGCAGCCAAGATAGGGCGGTGGACACTGAAGCTTTCTTT. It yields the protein CASSQDRAVDTEAFF.

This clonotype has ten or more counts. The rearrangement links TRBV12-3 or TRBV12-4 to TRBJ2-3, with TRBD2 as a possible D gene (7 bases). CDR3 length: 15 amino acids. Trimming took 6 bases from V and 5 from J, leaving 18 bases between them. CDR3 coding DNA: TGTGCCAGCAGCCCCGGGGGGCACGGAGTAGATACGCAGTATTTT. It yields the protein CASSPGGHGVDTQYF.

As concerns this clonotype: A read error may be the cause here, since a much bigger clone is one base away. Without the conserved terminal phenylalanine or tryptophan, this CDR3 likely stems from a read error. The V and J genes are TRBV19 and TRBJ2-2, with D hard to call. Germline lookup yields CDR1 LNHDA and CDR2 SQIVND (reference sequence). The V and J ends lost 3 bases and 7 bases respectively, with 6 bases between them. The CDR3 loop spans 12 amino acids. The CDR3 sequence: CASSIRIGELFL. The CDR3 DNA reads TGTGCCAGTAGTATCAGGATCGGGGAGCTGTTTTTA.

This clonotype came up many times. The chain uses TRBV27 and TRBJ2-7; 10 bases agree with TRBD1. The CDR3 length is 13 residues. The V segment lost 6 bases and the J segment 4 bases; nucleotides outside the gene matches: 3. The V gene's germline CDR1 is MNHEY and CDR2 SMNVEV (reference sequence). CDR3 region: CASSPGQGYEQYF. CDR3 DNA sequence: TGTGCCAGCAGCCCGGGACAGGGGTACGAGCAGTACTTC.

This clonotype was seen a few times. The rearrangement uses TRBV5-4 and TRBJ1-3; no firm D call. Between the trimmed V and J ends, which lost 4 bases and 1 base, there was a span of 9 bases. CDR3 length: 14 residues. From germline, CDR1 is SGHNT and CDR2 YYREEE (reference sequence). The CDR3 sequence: CASSGDVSGNTIYF. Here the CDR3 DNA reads TGTGCCAGCAGCGGGGATGTTTCTGGAAACACCATATATTTT. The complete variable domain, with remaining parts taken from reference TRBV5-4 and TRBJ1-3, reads ETGVTQSPTHLIKTRGQQVTLRCSSQSGHNTVSWYQQALGQGPQFIFQYYREEENGRGNFPPRFSGLQFPNYSSELNVNALELDDSALYLCASSGDVSGNTIYFGEGSWLTVV.

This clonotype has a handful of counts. The CDR3 coding sequence is TGTGCCAGCAGTGAATGGCACCCATCCTACGAGCAGTACTTC. Translation: CASSEWHPSYEQYF. V is TRBV2 and J is TRBJ2-7; D remains unclear. The CDR3 contains 14 residues. V was clipped by 2 bases and J by 1 base, with 9 bases between them. The germline CDR1 and CDR2 sequences are SNHLY and FYNNEI.

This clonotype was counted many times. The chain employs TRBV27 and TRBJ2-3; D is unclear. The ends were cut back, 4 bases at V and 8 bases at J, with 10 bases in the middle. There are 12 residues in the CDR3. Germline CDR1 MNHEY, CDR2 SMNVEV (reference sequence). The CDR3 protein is CASSSGDRTQYF. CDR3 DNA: TGTGCCAGCAGTTCTGGTGATCGTACGCAGTATTTT.

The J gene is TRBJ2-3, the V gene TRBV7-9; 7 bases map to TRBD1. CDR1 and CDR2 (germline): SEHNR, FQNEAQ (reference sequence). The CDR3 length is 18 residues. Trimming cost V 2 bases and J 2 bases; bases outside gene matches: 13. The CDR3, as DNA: TGTGCCAGCAGCTTATACGGGACAGCTAATCTCTCCACAGATACGCAGTATTTT. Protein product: CASSLYGTANLSTDTQYF.

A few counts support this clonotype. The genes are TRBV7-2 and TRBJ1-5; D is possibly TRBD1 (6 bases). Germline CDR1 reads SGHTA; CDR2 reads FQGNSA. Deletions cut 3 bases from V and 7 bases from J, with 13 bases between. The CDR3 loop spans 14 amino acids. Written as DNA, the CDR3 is TGTGCCAGCAGCTTGTTGGGGGCTTGGCAGCCCCAGCATTTT. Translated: CASSLLGAWQPQHF.

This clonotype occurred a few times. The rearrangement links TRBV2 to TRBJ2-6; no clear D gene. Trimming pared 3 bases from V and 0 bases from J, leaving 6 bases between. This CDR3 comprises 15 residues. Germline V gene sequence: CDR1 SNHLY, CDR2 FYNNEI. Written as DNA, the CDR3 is TGTGCCAGCAGTGACAGAAGCTCTGGGGCCAACGTCCTGACTTTC. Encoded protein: CASSDRSSGANVLTF.

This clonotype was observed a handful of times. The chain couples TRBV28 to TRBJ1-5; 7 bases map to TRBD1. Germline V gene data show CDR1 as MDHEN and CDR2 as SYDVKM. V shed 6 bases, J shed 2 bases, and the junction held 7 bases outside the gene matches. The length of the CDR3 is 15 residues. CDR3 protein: CASSPGGSGNQPQHF. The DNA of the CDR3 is TGTGCCAGCAGCCCAGGGGGGTCGGGCAATCAGCCCCAGCATTTT.

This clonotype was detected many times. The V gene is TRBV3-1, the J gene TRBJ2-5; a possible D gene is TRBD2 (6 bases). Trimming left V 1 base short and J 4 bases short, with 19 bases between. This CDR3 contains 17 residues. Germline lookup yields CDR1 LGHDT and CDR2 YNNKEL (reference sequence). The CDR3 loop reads CASSQGETGGEVETQYF. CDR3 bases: TGTGCCAGCAGCCAAGGCGAGACCGGGGGAGAGGTAGAGACCCAGTACTTC.

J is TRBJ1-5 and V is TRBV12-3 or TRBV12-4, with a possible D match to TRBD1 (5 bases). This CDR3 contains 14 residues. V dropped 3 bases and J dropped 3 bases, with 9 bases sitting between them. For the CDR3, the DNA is TGTGCCAGCAGTTTTGACAGAAACAATCAGCCCCAGCATTTT. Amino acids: CASSFDRNNQPQHF.

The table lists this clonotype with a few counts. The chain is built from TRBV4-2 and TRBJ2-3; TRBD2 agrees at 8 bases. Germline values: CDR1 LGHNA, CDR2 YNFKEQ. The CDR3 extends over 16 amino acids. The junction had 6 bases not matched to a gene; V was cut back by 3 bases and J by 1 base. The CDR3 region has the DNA TGTGCCAGCAGCCATGAAGCGGGGGCACGCACAGATACGCAGTATTTT. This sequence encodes CASSHEAGARTDTQYF.

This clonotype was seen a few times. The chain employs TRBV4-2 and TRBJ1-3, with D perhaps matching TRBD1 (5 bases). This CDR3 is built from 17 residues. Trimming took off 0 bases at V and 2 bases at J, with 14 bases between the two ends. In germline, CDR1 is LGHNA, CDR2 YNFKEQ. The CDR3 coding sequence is TGTGCCAGCAGCCAAGATTTCGCCGGGGGAACTGGAAACACCATATATTTT. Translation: CASSQDFAGGTGNTIYF.

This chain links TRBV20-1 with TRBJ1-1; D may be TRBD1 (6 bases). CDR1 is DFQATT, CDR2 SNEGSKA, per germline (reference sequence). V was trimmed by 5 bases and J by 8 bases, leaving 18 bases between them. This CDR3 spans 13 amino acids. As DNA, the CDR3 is TGCAGTGCTCAGAACAGGGTAGTACGAGAAGCTTTCTTT. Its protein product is CSAQNRVVREAFF.

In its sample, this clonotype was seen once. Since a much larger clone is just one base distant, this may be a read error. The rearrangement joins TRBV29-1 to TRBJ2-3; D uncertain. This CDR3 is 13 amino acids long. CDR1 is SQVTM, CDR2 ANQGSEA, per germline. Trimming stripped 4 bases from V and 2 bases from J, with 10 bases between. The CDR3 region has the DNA TGCAGCGTTGGCCCACGTCCCACAGATACGCAGTATTTT. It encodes CSVGPRPTDTQYF.

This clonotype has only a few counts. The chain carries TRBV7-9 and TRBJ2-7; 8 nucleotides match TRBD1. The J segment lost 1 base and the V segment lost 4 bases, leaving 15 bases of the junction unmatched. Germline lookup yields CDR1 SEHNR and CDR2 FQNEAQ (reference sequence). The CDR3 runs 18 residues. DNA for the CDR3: TGTGCCAGCAGCTCCTCCCGATTGCGGACAGGGTTATCCTACGAGCAGTACTTC. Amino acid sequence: CASSSSRLRTGLSYEQYF.

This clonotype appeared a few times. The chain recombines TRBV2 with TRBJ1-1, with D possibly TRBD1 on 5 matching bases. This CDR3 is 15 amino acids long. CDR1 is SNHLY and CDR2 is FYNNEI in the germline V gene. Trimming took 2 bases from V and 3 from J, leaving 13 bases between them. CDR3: CASSEYDRGDTEAFF. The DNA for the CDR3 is TGTGCCAGCAGTGAATACGACAGAGGGGACACTGAAGCTTTCTTT.

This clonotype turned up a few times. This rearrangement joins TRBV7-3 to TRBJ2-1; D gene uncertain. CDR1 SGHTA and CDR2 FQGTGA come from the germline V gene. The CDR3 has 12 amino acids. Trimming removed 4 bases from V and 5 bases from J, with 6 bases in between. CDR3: CASSSTNNEQFF. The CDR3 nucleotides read TGTGCCAGCAGCTCTACTAACAATGAGCAGTTCTTC.

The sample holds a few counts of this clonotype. The CDR3 sequence is CASSHPDRGFGYTF. CDR3 bases: TGTGCCAGCAGCCATCCGGATAGGGGTTTCGGCTACACCTTC. This chain links TRBV4-2 with TRBJ1-2; the D gene is possibly TRBD1 (5 bases). In germline, CDR1 is LGHNA, CDR2 YNFKEQ. The V end was cut by 3 bases, the J end by 8 bases, with 16 bases between. The CDR3 contains 14 residues.